Detailed here is one TCR beta chain. Despite likely unrecorded immune exposures, the donors were nominally healthy at the time of sampling. This sample stems from a study of cytomegalovirus exposure and HLA in healthy donors. 60 Vbeta and 13 Jbeta primers were used in PCR. The method was immunoSEQ multiplex PCR; TCRdb's version includes in-frame clones alone and lacks a portion of them. The profile shows 75,000 to 100,000 clones, 64% of them singletons. Specimen: PBMCs. The receptor's source is a man aged 60-69 years in good health and CMV-seronegative.

The CDR3 coding sequence is TGTGCCAGCGATCGGGGGGTGAACACTGAAGCTTTCTTT. Translation: CASDRGVNTEAFF. The chain combines TRBV6-5 with TRBJ1-1; a weak D match, TRBD1 (5 bases). CDR1 MNHEY and CDR2 SVGAGI come from the germline V gene. Deletions cut 8 bases from V and 0 bases from J, with 10 bases between. The CDR3 is 13 amino acids.